This TCR beta chain was sequenced for a study of CD8 T cells in ankylosing spondylitis. Findings and limits, study-wide: The study looked at matched synovial fluid samples from ankylosing spondylitis patients. Disease-linked clones were reported to be significantly enriched there. For ankylosing spondylitis blood, a TCR beta motif of under ten highly homologous variants appeared characteristic.

TCRdb re-analysed the 5' RACE reads in MiXCR, keeping a single row per CDR3 protein. The sample records around 140,000 distinct CDR3 sequences, about a sixth being singletons. V was trimmed by 8 bases and J by 12 bases, leaving 14 bases between them. The CDR3 length is 12 residues. From germline, CDR1 is MNHEY and CDR2 SMNVEV (reference sequence). Regarding this clonotype: Its antigen remains unknown.

The TCR comes from a male donor with ankylosing spondylitis. The V gene is TRBV27, the J gene TRBJ1-6; tentatively, D is TRBD1 (6 bases). Sequenced input: blood, either unsorted or a sorted T cell fraction (not recorded which). DNA for the CDR3: TGTGCCAGCGGGACACGTACGGGACCCCTCCACTTT. Translating it yields CASGTRTGPLHF.